This T cell receptor (beta chain) emerged from a study of blood T cell repertoires in COVID-19 (TCRdb year 2020). For the wider study: Samples covering the acute and convalescent phases of COVID-19 were provided by collaborators in the United States, Italy and Spain. The samples were drawn from the first 160 participants of the ongoing ImmuneRACE study and from 1,254 subjects provided by 6 global collaborators. The repertoires were released in a freely available public database intended as a resource for research on the immune response to SARS-CoV-2. Deeply sampled blood TCRbeta repertoires from subjects exposed to, actively infected with, or recovered from COVID-19 were included in the dataset. Where available, HLA class I and class II types were taken from metadata supplied by the sample provider and were not determined by assay-based typing. The material from the prospective study consisted of cDNA or gDNA derived from T cells, B-cell-depleted T cells, or PBMCs. Sample metadata almost always included a de-identified subject ID, COVID-19 status, age in years and sex. Results and caveats for the whole study, not just this receptor: How much clinical and demographic metadata was included differed by source and by participant, and the metadata was provided uncurated.

TCRbeta CDR3 regions were amplified from genomic DNA using the immunoSEQ Assay, a bias-controlled multiplex PCR. Per the original workflow: Nucleated cell counts per sample were estimated from amplification of reference gene primers within the assay. Sequence reads were collapsed and filtered to measure the absolute abundance of every unique TCRbeta CDR3 rearrangement. For each sample, productive Simpson clonality was calculated by taking the square root of Simpson's diversity index across productive rearrangements. This immuneACCESS table, as held by TCRdb, lists in-frame sequences with V and J called but not all clones. Of the missing ones, under half trace to an unresolved V gene in checked studies; the others have no known cause. That table gives V, J and clone size, and the DNA gave D and trimming. This sample gives roughly 320,000 clones in total; under 90% of them show up just once. The ten top clones hold approximately 4.1% of the sample.

On this clone itself: Its binding antigen is unknown. No base-level quality is on record; no much larger clone is a single base apart.

Cut back by 5 bases and 2 bases, the V and J ends lie 13 bases apart. CDR1 and CDR2 are drawn from the germline V gene (reference sequence): MNHEY, SMNVEV. CDR3 length: 14 amino acids, cysteine to phenylalanine. Only the CDR3 DNA stays, 42 bases, in frame from base 1. Participants in the prospective study were aged about 18 to 95 years, lived in 20 to 25 United States geographic areas, and enrolled through a virtual design. In the prospective study, cohorts were assigned on the basis of participant-reported clinical history obtained from a screening survey and a study questionnaire. Recovered participants in ImmuneRACE Cohort 3 were defined by two consecutive negative NP/OP PCR tests, clearance by a healthcare professional, or resolution of symptoms. In the prospective study, whole blood, serum and a nasopharyngeal or oropharyngeal swab were collected from each participant by mobile phlebotomists. Additional blood draws and questionnaires over a 2-month period could optionally be provided by prospective study participants. Before DNA extraction, blood samples from the prospective study were shipped at room temperature or frozen.

The chain employs TRBV27 and TRBJ2-7, and TRBD1 may be the D gene, going by 5 matching bases. Sequenced input: PBMCs or T cells enriched from blood (not recorded which). This receptor was identified in a man under 40 who had recovered from COVID-19. The CDR3 is CASSPLDRAYEQYF. The base sequence is TGTGCCAGCAGTCCCCTAGACAGAGCCTACGAGCAGTACTTC.